The rows below give T cell receptor beta chains drawn from one sample of a study of blood T cell repertoires in COVID-19. The method was immunoSEQ multiplex PCR; TCRdb's version includes in-frame clones alone and lacks a portion of them. The data contain tens of thousands of clones, 75% to 85% of them singletons. Sequencing was carried out using peripheral blood. Receptor source: a human donor in a cohort sampled during active COVID-19. CDR3s include the opening cysteine and the closing phenylalanine or tryptophan. The order of the fields is V gene, J gene, CDR3 protein.

v_gene: TRBV11-2; j_gene: TRBJ2-7; CDR3aa: CASSLGPSGGYEQYF
v_gene: TRBV28; j_gene: TRBJ1-5; CDR3aa: CASSLPGQPQHF
v_gene: TRBV5-3; j_gene: TRBJ2-1; CDR3aa: CARSSHSISGSGTYNEQFF
v_gene: TRBV5-8; j_gene: TRBJ1-5; CDR3aa: CASSDGRGSNQPQHF
v_gene: TRBV7-2; j_gene: TRBJ1-2; CDR3aa: CASSLAEIGRNYGYTF
v_gene: TRBV10-3; j_gene: TRBJ2-5; CDR3aa: CAISERGPETQYF
v_gene: TRBV7-6; j_gene: TRBJ2-7; CDR3aa: CASSQVEGSSYEQYF
v_gene: TRBV29-1; j_gene: TRBJ2-7; CDR3aa: CSVEISDRDSYEQYF
v_gene: TRBV6-5; j_gene: TRBJ1-2; CDR3aa: CASSLTGADGYTF
v_gene: TRBV27; j_gene: TRBJ1-2; CDR3aa: CASTPSLRNYGYTF
v_gene: TRBV5-1; j_gene: TRBJ2-3; CDR3aa: CASSFGLSTDTQYF
v_gene: TRBV10-1; j_gene: TRBJ2-6; CDR3aa: CASSGTGPGANVLTF
v_gene: TRBV28; j_gene: TRBJ2-3; CDR3aa: CASSFPGTVSTDTQYF
v_gene: TRBV5-5; j_gene: TRBJ2-7; CDR3aa: CASSPQTQISYEQYF
v_gene: TRBV30; j_gene: TRBJ2-5; CDR3aa: CAWSDRGQETQYF
v_gene: TRBV19; j_gene: TRBJ2-4; CDR3aa: CASSMGLMDIQYF
v_gene: TRBV10-2; j_gene: TRBJ2-7; CDR3aa: CASGDRGKYEQYF
v_gene: TRBV13; j_gene: TRBJ1-1; CDR3aa: CASSLQGESAFF
v_gene: TRBV6-5; j_gene: TRBJ2-7; CDR3aa: CASTGTRSSYEQYF
v_gene: TRBV18; j_gene: TRBJ2-6; CDR3aa: CASSPTQGLGSGANVLTF
v_gene: TRBV4-1; j_gene: TRBJ1-6; CDR3aa: CASSQDPGINSPLHF
v_gene: TRBV14; j_gene: TRBJ2-2; CDR3aa: CASSQAPSGSIGGELFF
v_gene: TRBV9; j_gene: TRBJ1-6; CDR3aa: CASSAGWANSPLHF
v_gene: TRBV5-4; j_gene: TRBJ2-7; CDR3aa: CASSQDRIGEQYF
v_gene: TRBV5-6; j_gene: TRBJ2-5; CDR3aa: CASSLALGRQETQYF
v_gene: TRBV6-5; j_gene: TRBJ1-2; CDR3aa: CASSLGPYGYTF
v_gene: TRBV19; j_gene: TRBJ1-3; CDR3aa: CASTKGGSGNTIYF
v_gene: TRBV5-1; j_gene: TRBJ2-7; CDR3aa: CASSSSGELYEQYF
v_gene: TRBV2; j_gene: TRBJ1-2; CDR3aa: CAKTGGNYGYTF
v_gene: TRBV6-5; j_gene: TRBJ1-5; CDR3aa: CASSFGGNQPQHF
v_gene: TRBV11-3; j_gene: TRBJ2-6; CDR3aa: CASSPHSGANVLTF
v_gene: TRBV3-1/TRBV3-2; j_gene: TRBJ2-7; CDR3aa: CAAGRTPREGEQYF
v_gene: TRBV24-1; j_gene: TRBJ2-2; CDR3aa: CATSDPGQGGTGELFF
v_gene: TRBV27; j_gene: TRBJ2-7; CDR3aa: CASSLALAGSYEQYF
v_gene: TRBV18; j_gene: TRBJ2-2; CDR3aa: CASSPLGQGNGGELFF
v_gene: TRBV24-1; j_gene: TRBJ2-3; CDR3aa: CATSDTGLAPPDTQYF
v_gene: TRBV3-1/TRBV3-2; j_gene: TRBJ2-7; CDR3aa: CASSQYTSGYEQYF
v_gene: TRBV6-1; j_gene: TRBJ1-4; CDR3aa: CASSENREKLFF
v_gene: TRBV28; j_gene: TRBJ2-7; CDR3aa: CASRTRGYDYEQYF
v_gene: TRBV2; j_gene: TRBJ2-7; CDR3aa: CASSLPFSYEQYF
v_gene: TRBV6-5; j_gene: TRBJ2-1; CDR3aa: CASRGSSGRWNEQFF
v_gene: TRBV3-1/TRBV3-2; j_gene: TRBJ1-4; CDR3aa: CASSQGSGQGYEKLFF
v_gene: TRBV2; j_gene: TRBJ1-1; CDR3aa: CASSLLENTEAFF
v_gene: TRBV12-3/TRBV12-4; j_gene: TRBJ1-1; CDR3aa: CASSFPGTEAFF
v_gene: TRBV28; j_gene: TRBJ2-2; CDR3aa: CASRGLGNTGELFF
v_gene: TRBV30; j_gene: TRBJ1-2; CDR3aa: CAWSVRSGYTF
v_gene: TRBV11-2; j_gene: TRBJ2-7; CDR3aa: CASSSHDRGRTSEQYF
v_gene: TRBV11-2; j_gene: TRBJ2-1; CDR3aa: CASRSTSSNEQFF